This TCR beta chain was retrieved from a study of cytomegalovirus exposure and HLA in healthy donors. Whole-study results and caveats: Accurate predictions that matched the HLA-A and HLA-B alleles of most subjects were reportedly made from TCR beta sequences. Presence/absence analysis assumed near-uniform sequencing depth across donors. As was reported, the classifier diagnosed cytomegalovirus status with high specificity and sensitivity.

Note on this clone: Its matching antigen is unknown.

Trimming cost V 1 base and J 6 bases, with 19 bases left between them. The CDR3 covers 16 residues. Germline lookup yields CDR1 LGHNA and CDR2 YNFKEQ. It was with 60 Vbeta and 13 Jbeta primers that the PCR ran. Profiling relied on immunoSEQ multiplex PCR, and the TCRdb table lists in-frame clones only, not all of them. Found here are some 70,000 clones, roughly 74% of them singletons; the top ten hold roughly 7.8%. This chain joins TRBV4-2 and TRBJ2-7, with a weak D call TRBD2 (5 bases). Sequencing was carried out using PBMCs. This TCR derives from a man between 18 and 35 years old in good health and CMV-seropositive. CDR3 amino acids: CASSQGGSGGPLEQYF. For the CDR3, the DNA is TGTGCCAGCAGCCAAGGTGGGAGCGGTGGACCCCTCGAGCAGTACTTC.